This T cell receptor beta chain was sequenced during a study of blood T cell repertoires in COVID-19. Study in general: From the United States, Italy and Spain came samples of acute and convalescent COVID-19. T cells, B-cell-depleted T cells, or PBMCs supplied cDNA or gDNA.

Trimming took 4 bases from V and 5 from J, leaving 11 bases between them. This CDR3 is built from 14 residues. Germline loops: CDR1 LNHDA, CDR2 SQIVND (reference sequence). Authors' methods: For nucleated cells, counts were estimated from reference gene primer amplification. The protocol was immunoSEQ multiplex PCR, while the TCRdb copy is restricted to in-frame clones and leaves out a portion. The V and J calls and clone size are taken from that table; D and trimming were inferred from the DNA. This table has approximately 200,000 clones, about 81% appearing once. This clonotype was obtained from an elderly woman with COVID-19, enrolled during active disease. The gene calls are TRBV19 and TRBJ2-2; TRBD2 is a possible D gene (6 bases). The sequenced sample consisted of peripheral blood. In nucleotides, the CDR3 is TGTGCCAGTAGTACCCAAGGGACTACCGGGGAGCTGTTTTTT. The encoded protein is CASSTQGTTGELFF.